This passage covers 22 T cell receptor beta chains from one sample sequenced in a study of shared clonotypes between healthy human individuals. Profiled with immunoSEQ multiplex PCR; TCRdb holds only in-frame clones, not every one. The sample lists roughly 810,000 clones; about 97% were seen once. Positive CCR7 selection of CD45RO-negative cells yielded the naive CD8 cells, and terminally differentiated effector memory CD45RA+ cells were excluded. Source material: naive CD8+ T cells sorted from blood. All receptors derive from a man in his thirties or forties in good health.

This rearrangement joins TRBV15 to TRBJ2-1, with a tentative D call TRBD1 (6 bases). CDR3 length: 18 amino acids. Germline V gives CDR1 LNHNV, CDR2 YYDKDF (reference sequence). The ends were cut back, 1 base at V and 4 bases at J, with 20 bases in the middle. CDR3 amino acids: CATSRGFNSGTYYNEQFF. In DNA, the CDR3 is TGTGCCACCAGCAGAGGCTTCAATTCCGGGACATATTACAATGAGCAGTTCTTC.

This clone showed up just once. J is TRBJ1-4 and V is TRBV2; D gene uncertain. The CDR3 spans 14 residues. Trimming took off 0 bases at V and 7 bases at J, with 9 bases between the two ends. The V gene's germline CDR1 is SNHLY and CDR2 FYNNEI. In nucleotides, the CDR3 is TGTGCCAGCAGTGAAGCGTCCCCGTTTGAAAAACTGTTTTTT. Translated, it gives CASSEASPFEKLFF.

V and J are TRBV28 and TRBJ1-5; 7 bases are shared with TRBD1. Germline-derived CDR1 and CDR2 are MDHEN and SYDVKM. Trimming cost V 6 bases and J 4 bases; bases outside gene matches: 12. The CDR3 spans 16 residues. CDR3 amino acids: CASRDRQGGRNQPQHF. For the CDR3, the DNA is TGTGCCAGCAGGGACCGTCAGGGGGGGCGGAATCAGCCCCAGCATTTT.

This clone occurred once. This rearrangement joins TRBV7-6 to TRBJ1-2; weak D call: TRBD1 (5 bases). Germline CDR1 reads SGHVS; CDR2 reads FNYEAQ. Trimming cost V 0 bases and J 6 bases, with 20 bases left between them. The CDR3 runs to 17 residues. The CDR3 is CASSLALHGGMRNGYTF. CDR3 nucleotide sequence: TGTGCCAGCAGCTTAGCGCTTCACGGGGGAATGAGAAATGGCTACACCTTC.

The CDR3 here is CATRGVSYEQYF. DNA of the CDR3: TGTGCCACCCGGGGGGTTTCCTACGAGCAGTACTTC. The rearrangement uses TRBV28 and TRBJ2-7, with 7 positions matching TRBD2. The V and J ends lost 10 bases and 1 base, in that order; junction bases with no gene match: 4. From germline, CDR1 is MDHEN and CDR2 SYDVKM. CDR3 length equals 12 residues. The full variable domain, rest sourced from reference TRBV28 and TRBJ2-7, is DVKVTQSSRYLVKRTGEKVFLECVQDMDHENMFWYRQDPGLGLRLIYFSYDVKMKEKGDIPEGYSVSREKKERFSLILESASTNQTSMYLCATRGVSYEQYFGPGTRLTVT.

The rearrangement links TRBV11-2 to TRBJ2-3; 10 bases match TRBD2. The CDR3 is 18 amino acids. Germline V lookup: CDR1 SGHAT, CDR2 FQNNGV. Germline trimming cut 5 bases from V and 2 bases from J; bases unmatched to any gene: 13. The CDR3 bases are TGTGCCAGCAGCCTAATTCCTTCTAGCGGGAGTTTCACAGATACGCAGTATTTT. The encoded protein is CASSLIPSSGSFTDTQYF.

CDR3 nucleotide sequence: TGCGCCAGCAGCTTATCAGGACCCAAACTAGGCTATGGCTACACCTTC. This encodes CASSLSGPKLGYGYTF. The rearrangement joins TRBV5-1 to TRBJ1-2, with D unclear. Trimming pared 2 bases from V and 4 bases from J, leaving 18 bases between. Germline V CDR1 and CDR2: SGHRS, YFSETQ. This CDR3 comprises 16 residues.

CDR3 bases: TGTGCCAGCAGTTCCCCCTGGGGGGCAGGAGGGGCCAACGTCCTGACTTTC. Amino acids: CASSSPWGAGGANVLTF. The chain recombines TRBV27 with TRBJ2-6; D is perhaps TRBD1 or TRBD2 (6 bases each). This CDR3 region has 17 residues. Looked up from germline, CDR1 is MNHEY and CDR2 is SMNVEV (reference sequence). V dropped 4 bases and J dropped 4 bases, with 17 bases sitting between them.

The chain employs TRBV28 and TRBJ1-2, with D uncertain. This CDR3 contains 13 residues. The V gene's germline CDR1 is MDHEN and CDR2 SYDVKM. Deletions cut 5 bases from V and 6 bases from J, with 13 bases between. CDR3 DNA: TGTGCCAGCAGTGCAGAGAGGAGCCATGGCTACACCTTC. Translation: CASSAERSHGYTF.

J is TRBJ2-3 and V is TRBV4-2; D is undetermined. The V end was cut by 4 bases, the J end by 6 bases, with 11 bases between. CDR1 LGHNA and CDR2 YNFKEQ come from the germline V gene. The CDR3 consists of 13 residues. The CDR3 reads CASSPYSGDTQYF. The DNA for the CDR3 is TGTGCCAGCAGCCCATATTCCGGGGATACGCAGTATTTT.

The V and J genes are TRBV5-4 and TRBJ2-2; the match to TRBD1 covers 9 bases. The CDR3 length is 14 residues. Trimming took 3 bases from V and 7 from J; bases not matched to a gene: 4. Germline V gene lookup returns CDR1 SGHNT and CDR2 YYREEE (reference sequence). CDR3 amino acids: CASSSGQGGGELFF. As DNA, the CDR3 is TGTGCCAGCAGCTCGGGACAGGGCGGCGGGGAGCTGTTTTTT.

This chain joins TRBV2 and TRBJ1-2; 11 nucleotides align to TRBD1. Per germline, CDR1 SNHLY and CDR2 FYNNEI. After removal of 2 bases from V and 7 bases from J, the junction contained 12 bases not matched to a gene. CDR3 length: 17 amino acids. CDR3 amino acids: CASSELGTGGPDGGYTF. The CDR3 nucleotides are TGTGCCAGCAGTGAATTAGGGACAGGGGGGCCTGACGGTGGCTACACCTTC.

The V and J genes are TRBV7-9 and TRBJ2-3, with TRBD2 matching 10 bases. The J segment lost 2 bases and the V segment lost 5 bases, leaving 10 bases of the junction unmatched. In germline, CDR1 is SEHNR, CDR2 FQNEAQ (reference sequence). The CDR3 length is 17 residues. CDR3 bases: TGTGCCAGCAGCCTGGGCCCCACTAGCGGGAACACAGATACGCAGTATTTT. Its protein product is CASSLGPTSGNTDTQYF.

The chain carries TRBV5-6 and TRBJ2-1; tentatively, D is TRBD2 (6 bases). Germline CDR1 reads SGHDT; CDR2 reads YYEEEE. The CDR3 runs 12 residues. V lost 2 bases, J lost 12 bases, and 12 bases lay in between. CDR3 DNA: TGTGCCAGCAGCTTCGGGGGAGTTGGGCAGTTCTTC. Protein sequence: CASSFGGVGQFF.

The V gene is TRBV11-2, the J gene TRBJ2-1; 8 bases align to TRBD1. Germline CDR1 and CDR2: SGHAT and FQNNGV. V was clipped by 4 bases and J by 4 bases; unmatched bases: 9. The CDR3 contains 16 residues. The chain's CDR3 is CASSSLDRGFYNEQFF. The CDR3 DNA reads TGTGCCAGCAGCTCGCTAGACAGGGGATTTTACAATGAGCAGTTCTTC.

V usage is TRBV7-9 and J usage is TRBJ1-2; D gene ambiguous. The V end lost 5 bases, the J end lost 4 bases, and 8 bases lay between the germline ends. Germline assignment: CDR1 SEHNR and CDR2 FQNEAQ (reference sequence). CDR3 size: 12 residues. The CDR3 DNA is TGTGCCAGCAGCCTGTCCGCCTATGGCTACACCTTC. Translated, it gives CASSLSAYGYTF.

The V gene is TRBV13, the J gene TRBJ2-7; 12 positions agree with TRBD2. CDR3 length: 19 amino acids. Per the germline V gene, CDR1 is PRHDT and CDR2 is FYEKMQ (reference sequence). Unmatched junction bases numbered 12, after V lost 1 base and J lost 2 bases. DNA for the CDR3: TGTGCCAGCAGCTTAGCTCTAGCGGGAGGGCCTATCGGCCCCTACGAGCAGTACTTC. Translated, it gives CASSLALAGGPIGPYEQYF.

The CDR3 region is CASSLLSVEQYF. The CDR3 coding sequence is TGTGCCAGCAGCTTGCTTTCTGTCGAGCAGTACTTC. This rearrangement joins TRBV7-9 to TRBJ2-7, with unresolved D. Trimming stripped 3 bases from V and 6 bases from J, with 9 bases between. The CDR3 has 12 amino acids. Germline V gives CDR1 SEHNR, CDR2 FQNEAQ (reference sequence).

This clone was detected only once. The chain is built from TRBV7-8 and TRBJ2-7; 11 nucleotides match TRBD1. The trim removed 0 bases at V and 2 bases at J, leaving 6 bases unmatched. Looked up from germline, CDR1 is SGHVS and CDR2 is FQNEAQ. The CDR3 has 17 amino acids. CDR3 loop: CASSLAIPGQGAYEQYF. The DNA for the CDR3 is TGTGCCAGCAGCTTAGCGATACCGGGACAGGGGGCCTACGAGCAGTACTTC.

This clone was detected a few times. The chain carries TRBV27 and TRBJ2-7; the D is unclear. CDR1 is MNHEY and CDR2 is SMNVEV in the germline V gene (reference sequence). Between the trimmed V and J ends, which lost 2 bases and 3 bases, there was a span of 11 bases. The CDR3 consists of 14 residues. In DNA, the CDR3 is TGTGCCAGCAGTTTAAGGGCGGAGAGCTACGAGCAGTACTTC. It translates to CASSLRAESYEQYF.

The genes are TRBV10-3 and TRBJ2-7; tentative D call: TRBD2 (6 bases). This CDR3 has 19 residues. Germline-derived CDR1 and CDR2 are ENHRY and SYGVKD. Trimming cost V 4 bases and J 4 bases, with 29 bases left between them. The CDR3 region has the DNA TGTGCCATCAGTGGAAGGGTCGACGGGGGAGTCGAACGGGGTTACGAGCAGTACTTC. Translation: CAISGRVDGGVERGYEQYF.

The V call is TRBV2, the J call TRBJ1-5; 7 positions match TRBD1. Trimming took 4 bases from V and 0 from J; bases not matched to a gene: 3. This CDR3 comprises 15 residues. Germline CDR1 and CDR2: SNHLY and FYNNEI. The CDR3 spells CASSVTGSSNQPQHF. Here the CDR3 DNA reads TGTGCCAGCAGTGTGACAGGGAGTAGCAATCAGCCCCAGCATTTT.